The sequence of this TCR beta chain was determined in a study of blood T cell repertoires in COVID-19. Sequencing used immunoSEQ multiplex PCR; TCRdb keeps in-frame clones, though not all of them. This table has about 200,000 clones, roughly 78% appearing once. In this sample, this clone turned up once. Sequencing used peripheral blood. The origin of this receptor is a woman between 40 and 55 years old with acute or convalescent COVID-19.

The CDR3 region is CASSSKGAGELFF. The CDR3 DNA sequence: TGTGCCAGCAGCTCGAAGGGGGCCGGGGAGCTGTTTTTT. The chain carries TRBV6-5 and TRBJ2-2, with a weak D call TRBD1 (6 bases). Germline V lookup: CDR1 MNHEY, CDR2 SVGAGI. The CDR3 contains 13 residues. Trimming removed 6 bases at V and 6 bases at J, with 11 bases between.